This T cell receptor (beta chain) was recovered during a study of regulatory T cells in long-lasting Graves disease. Germline values: CDR1 MDHEN, CDR2 SYDVKM. The CDR3 is 13 amino acids. Between the trimmed V and J ends, which lost 5 bases and 5 bases, there was a span of 10 bases. Arm-PCR of CDR3 regions and iRepertoire HTBI primers were the basis on which TCR beta libraries were built. MiXCR was run by TCRdb on the multiplex PCR reads, yielding one entry per CDR3 protein. The top ten clones hold approximately 53% of a sample with about 300,000 distinct CDR3 sequences, 22% of them seen once. This clonotype showed up many times. Time point meaning: persistent/refractory GD, antithyroid drugs over 5 years with positive TRAb. PBMC RNA served as the TCR library source.

This receptor was obtained from a female donor with Graves disease. The rearrangement uses TRBV28 and TRBJ2-4; D is uncertain. Sequencing used peripheral blood mononuclear cells (PBMCs), obtained when the disease was refractory, from a patient treated with antithyroid drugs. Here the CDR3 reads CASSIGGENIQYF. In DNA form, the CDR3 reads TGTGCCAGCAGTATAGGTGGGGAAAACATTCAGTACTTC.